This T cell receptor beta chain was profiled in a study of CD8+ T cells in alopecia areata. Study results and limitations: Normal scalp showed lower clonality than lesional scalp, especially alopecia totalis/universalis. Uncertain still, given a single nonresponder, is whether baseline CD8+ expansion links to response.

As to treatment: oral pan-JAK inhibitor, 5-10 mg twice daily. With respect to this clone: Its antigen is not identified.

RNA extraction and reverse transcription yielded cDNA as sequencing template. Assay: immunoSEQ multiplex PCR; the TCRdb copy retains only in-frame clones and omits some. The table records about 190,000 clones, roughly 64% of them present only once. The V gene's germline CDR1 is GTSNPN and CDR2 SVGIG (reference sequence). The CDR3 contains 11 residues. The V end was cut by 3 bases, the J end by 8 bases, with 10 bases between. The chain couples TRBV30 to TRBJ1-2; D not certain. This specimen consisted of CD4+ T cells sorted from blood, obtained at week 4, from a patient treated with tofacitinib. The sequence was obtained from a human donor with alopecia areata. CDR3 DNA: TGTGCCTGGAGAAGGGAGAGGGGCTACACCTTC. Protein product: CAWRRERGYTF.